The rows below give T cell receptor beta chains drawn from one sample of a study of cytomegalovirus exposure and HLA in healthy donors. TCRdb's table, derived via immunoSEQ multiplex PCR, lists solely in-frame clones and lacks some. The sample holds 80,000 to 100,000 clones, around 70% seen once. The sample taken for sequencing was PBMCs. The receptors were sampled from a man aged 50-59 years in good health and CMV-seronegative. CDR3s include the opening cysteine and the closing phenylalanine or tryptophan. The D gene is left open where the match is weak. Expanded clones get a size class; other rows say once, few or many, or leave the size out.

clone size	J gene	D gene	V gene	CDR3 DNA	CDR3 protein
.	TRBJ1-1	.	TRBV5-1	TGCGCCAGCAGCTCTGAGGGACCGGGGAGGACTGAAGCTTTCTTT	CASSSEGPGRTEAFF
once	TRBJ2-5	TRBD2	TRBV27	TGTGCCAGCAGTTTCGGGGGGGCCTTGGAGACCCAGTACTTC	CASSFGGALETQYF
.	TRBJ2-1	TRBD2	TRBV5-1	TGCGCCAGCAGCTTCATAGCGGGAGGCACTTACAATGAGCAGTTCTTC	CASSFIAGGTYNEQFF
.	TRBJ2-5	TRBD1	TRBV15	TGTGCCACCAGCCCACGCGTCAAACCAGGGGGAGAGACCCAGTACTTC	CATSPRVKPGGETQYF
.	TRBJ2-5	TRBD2	TRBV19	TGTGCCACCGTAGCGGGAGGGGCTTCAGAGACCCAGTACTTC	CATVAGGASETQYF
few	TRBJ2-6	TRBD1	TRBV4-1	TGCGCCAGCAGCCAAGATTGGGGGACAGGGGGAGGTGGGGCCAACGTCCTGACTTTC	CASSQDWGTGGGGANVLTF
.	TRBJ2-3	.	TRBV2	TGTGCCAGCAAGGCCCCGAGGGCAGGGGGCACAGATACGCAGTATTTT	CASKAPRAGGTDTQYF
.	TRBJ2-7	.	TRBV6-1	TGTGCCAGCAGTGAAGCGGGGCAGGGGCGCGGCGAGCAGTACTTC	CASSEAGQGRGEQYF
.	TRBJ2-1	TRBD2	TRBV6-6	TGTGCCAGCCAGAGCGGGAGGGAGCGGGAGCAGTTCTTC	CASQSGREREQFF
.	TRBJ2-7	.	TRBV5-1	TGCGCCAGCAGCCCGGGACTTCCCTACGAGCAGTACTTC	CASSPGLPYEQYF
.	TRBJ2-5	.	TRBV4-2	TGTGCCAGCAGCCAAGAGTTGAGCCTGGGGGGAGATTGGGAGACCCAGTACTTC	CASSQELSLGGDWETQYF
.	TRBJ2-7	TRBD2	TRBV4-1	TGCGCCAGCTCCCTAGCGGATACCTACGAGCAGTACTTC	CASSLADTYEQYF
.	TRBJ1-5	.	TRBV7-7	TGTGCTAGCAGCTCGATATTAGGGGGAAAAACCCGCCCACGTCAGCCCCAGCATTTT	CASSSILGGKTRPRQPQHF
few	TRBJ1-5	.	TRBV28	TGTGCCAGCACCCCCACTCTGGACAGCTACAATCAGCCCCAGCATTTT	CASTPTLDSYNQPQHF
.	TRBJ2-7	TRBD2	TRBV28	TGTGCCAGCGGACGCGGGGCTAGCGGGAGGACCTACGAGCAGTACTTC	CASGRGASGRTYEQYF
.	TRBJ1-2	.	TRBV25-1	TGTGCCAGCAGTGAATTTGGCGGCTACACCTTC	CASSEFGGYTF
once	TRBJ2-7	.	TRBV27	TGTGCCAGCAGTTTGAGGCAGGGGTTCGACGAGCAGTACTTC	CASSLRQGFDEQYF
.	TRBJ1-4	.	TRBV5-5	TGTGCCAGCAGCCTGTTGGCGGGCGCAACTAATGAAAAACTGTTTTTT	CASSLLAGATNEKLFF
once	TRBJ2-3	TRBD2	TRBV9	TGTGCCAGCAGCGCCAGAATTAGCGGGAGCTTCTCAGATACGCAGTATTTT	CASSARISGSFSDTQYF
.	TRBJ1-5	.	TRBV5-6	TGTGCCAGCAGCTCCCTAGACAGTAGCAATCAGCCCCAGCATTTT	CASSSLDSSNQPQHF
.	TRBJ1-4	.	TRBV10-3	TGTGCCATCAGTGACAGTTGGGGAGACCCCAATGAAAAACTGTTTTTT	CAISDSWGDPNEKLFF
.	TRBJ1-1	.	TRBV5-6	TGTGCCAGCAGCTTGGGGGGGCTCGAGGCTTTCTTT	CASSLGGLEAFF
.	TRBJ1-1	.	TRBV29-1	TGCAGCGTTGAGTCCCAGGGGTATACTGAAGCTTTCTTT	CSVESQGYTEAFF
.	TRBJ2-7	.	TRBV10-1	TGCGCCAGCAACTCGCGGCTAAAAGTTACCTACGAGCAGTACTTC	CASNSRLKVTYEQYF
few	TRBJ2-1	TRBD2	TRBV7-7	TGTGCTAGCAGCTTGACTAGCGGGGCAGATGAGCAGTTCTTC	CASSLTSGADEQFF
.	TRBJ2-7	.	TRBV18	TGTGCCAGCTCACCGATCCACGGGAAGAACGAGCAGTACTTC	CASSPIHGKNEQYF
.	TRBJ2-7	.	TRBV11-3	TGTGCCAGCAGCCCGACTGATAACTCCTACGAGCAGTACTTC	CASSPTDNSYEQYF
.	TRBJ1-1	.	TRBV19	TGTGCCAGTAGCGGGACTATGAACACTGAAGCTTTCTTT	CASSGTMNTEAFF
few	TRBJ2-7	TRBD1	TRBV19	TGTGCCAGTAGCCATGGACAGGGGGTGCACGAGCAGTACTTC	CASSHGQGVHEQYF
once	TRBJ1-4	.	TRBV30	TGTGCCTGGAGTGTGGAGGGGACGGAGAAACTGTTTTTT	CAWSVEGTEKLFF
.	TRBJ2-3	TRBD1	TRBV19	TGTGCCAGTAGTAAATCCTACGGGACAGGGTTCACAGATACGCAGTATTTT	CASSKSYGTGFTDTQYF
.	TRBJ2-5	.	TRBV5-1	TGCGCCAGCAGCTTAGCGGCAGGCCAAGAGACCCAGTACTTC	CASSLAAGQETQYF
few	TRBJ1-5	.	TRBV21-1	TGTGCCAGCAGCAAAGAGGGGCCAGGGCACGTAGTTACCCGGGATTTT	CASSKEGPGHVVTRDF